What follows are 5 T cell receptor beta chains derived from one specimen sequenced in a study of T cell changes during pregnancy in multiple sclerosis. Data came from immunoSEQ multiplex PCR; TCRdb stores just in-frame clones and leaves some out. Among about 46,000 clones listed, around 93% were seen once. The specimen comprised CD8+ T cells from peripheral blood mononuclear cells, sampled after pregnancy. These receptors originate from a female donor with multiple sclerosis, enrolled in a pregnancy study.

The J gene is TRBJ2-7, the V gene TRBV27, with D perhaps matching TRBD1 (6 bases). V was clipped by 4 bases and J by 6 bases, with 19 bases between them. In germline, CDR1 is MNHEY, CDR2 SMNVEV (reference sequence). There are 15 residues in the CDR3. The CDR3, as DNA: TGTGCCAGCAGTTCTGGGGGCGCATTATTTAGCGAGCAGTACTTC. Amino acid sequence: CASSSGGALFSEQYF.

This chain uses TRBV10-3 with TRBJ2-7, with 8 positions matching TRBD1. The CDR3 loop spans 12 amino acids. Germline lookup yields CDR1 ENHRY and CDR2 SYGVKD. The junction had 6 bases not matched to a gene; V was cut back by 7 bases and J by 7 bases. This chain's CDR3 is CAITDRVGEQYF. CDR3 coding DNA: TGTGCCATCACGGACAGGGTGGGAGAGCAGTACTTC.

Written as DNA, the CDR3 is TGTGCCAGCAGCTCGACGGGGAGAACTGAAGCTTTCTTT. This translates into CASSSTGRTEAFF. This sequence joins TRBV7-9 and TRBJ1-1; D is uncertain. Germline loops: CDR1 SEHNR, CDR2 FQNEAQ (reference sequence). This CDR3 spans 13 amino acids. V was trimmed by 4 bases and J by 5 bases, leaving 11 bases between them.

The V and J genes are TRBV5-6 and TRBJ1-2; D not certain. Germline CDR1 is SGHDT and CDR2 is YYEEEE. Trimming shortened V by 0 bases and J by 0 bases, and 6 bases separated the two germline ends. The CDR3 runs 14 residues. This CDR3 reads CASSLDITNYGYTF. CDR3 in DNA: TGTGCCAGCAGCTTGGATATAACTAACTATGGCTACACCTTC.

The CDR3 spells CASSLQNTDTQYF. The CDR3 nucleotides read TGTGCCAGCAGCTTACAAAACACAGATACGCAGTATTTT. The chain carries TRBV11-3 and TRBJ2-3; D gene unclear. The V gene lost 2 bases and the J gene lost 2 bases, with 5 bases spanning the gap. This CDR3 comprises 13 residues. Germline lookup yields CDR1 SGHNT and CDR2 YENEEA.